These 10 T cell receptor beta chains came from one sample sequenced in a study of control samples from healthy donors and cancer patients. The protocol was immunoSEQ multiplex PCR, while the TCRdb copy is restricted to in-frame clones and leaves out a portion. The repertoire includes about 140,000 clones, around 94% of them detected once, and approximately 14% sits in the top ten. The sample consisted of blood. The source of these receptors is a man between 40 and 49 years old in good health.

The chain couples TRBV5-1 to TRBJ1-1, with a possible D match to TRBD1 (5 bases). CDR3 length: 15 amino acids. V shed 0 bases and J shed 8 bases, with 17 bases lying between them. Germline V gene sequence: CDR1 SGHRS, CDR2 YFSETQ. The CDR3 sequence is CASSLVGAQSSEAFF. The CDR3 coding sequence is TGCGCCAGCAGCTTGGTCGGGGCGCAGTCCTCCGAAGCTTTCTTT.

This chain uses TRBV27 with TRBJ2-2; D is possibly TRBD1 or TRBD2 (5 bases each). The germline CDR1 and CDR2 sequences are MNHEY and SMNVEV (reference sequence). This CDR3 has 14 residues. Trimming took 0 bases from V and 6 from J, leaving 8 bases between them. The CDR3 reads CASSLSEGPGELFF. The CDR3 DNA sequence: TGTGCCAGCAGTTTATCCGAGGGACCCGGGGAGCTGTTTTTT.

The chain joins TRBV12-5 to TRBJ2-4; D gene uncertain. Germline V gene data show CDR1 as LGHNT and CDR2 as FRNRAP. Trimming left V 7 bases short and J 6 bases short, with 7 bases between. The CDR3 contains 11 residues. Here the CDR3 reads CASAVGNIQYF. CDR3 DNA sequence: TGTGCTAGTGCTGTGGGAAACATTCAGTACTTC.

This clone was detected a few times. This chain uses TRBV28 with TRBJ2-2; D possibly matches TRBD1 or TRBD2 (5 bases each). CDR3 length: 16 amino acids. Germline values: CDR1 MDHEN, CDR2 SYDVKM. V lost 5 bases to trimming and J lost 0 bases, with 13 bases between them. The CDR3 reads CASSPARGANTGELFF. The CDR3 bases are TGTGCCAGCAGTCCGGCGAGGGGCGCGAACACCGGGGAGCTGTTTTTT.

The rearrangement uses TRBV9 and TRBJ2-3, with TRBD1 identical over 8 bases. The V segment lost 3 bases and the J segment 4 bases; nucleotides outside the gene matches: 7. The CDR3 loop spans 15 amino acids. Per germline, CDR1 SGDLS and CDR2 YYNGEE. The CDR3 is CASSDGQGQPDTQYF. Written as DNA, the CDR3 is TGTGCCAGCAGCGACGGACAGGGTCAACCAGATACGCAGTATTTT. Supplemented by reference TRBV9 and TRBJ2-3, the full variable domain reads DSGVTQTPKHLITATGQRVTLRCSPRSGDLSVYWYQQSLDQGLQFLIQYYNGEERAKGNILERFSAQQFPDLHSELNLSSLELGDSALYFCASSDGQGQPDTQYFGPGTRLTVL.

This sequence joins TRBV5-6 and TRBJ2-2, with D tentatively TRBD1 (5 bases). V lost 4 bases, J lost 7 bases, and 11 bases lay in between. Germline CDR1 SGHDT, CDR2 YYEEEE. There are 13 residues in the CDR3. Here the CDR3 DNA reads TGTGCCAGCAGCGCGATAGACAGCGGGGAGCTGTTTTTT. It encodes CASSAIDSGELFF. Using reference TRBV5-6 and TRBJ2-2 for the parts outside the CDR3, the full variable domain is DAGVTQSPTHLIKTRGQQVTLRCSPKSGHDTVSWYQQALGQGPQFIFQYYEEEERQRGNFPDRFSGHQFPNYSSELNVNALLLGDSALYLCASSAIDSGELFFGEGSRLTVL.

V usage is TRBV11-2 and J usage is TRBJ2-5; no firm D call. The CDR3 consists of 10 residues. Trimming took off 5 bases at V and 10 bases at J, with 8 bases between the two ends. Germline CDR1 reads SGHAT; CDR2 reads FQNNGV. This CDR3 reads CASSPGDQYF. The DNA for the CDR3 is TGTGCCAGCAGCCCTGGGGACCAGTACTTC.

As concerns this clone: This same CDR3 is encoded by further DNA sequences in the sample. DNA of the CDR3: TGTGCCAGCAGCTTGGGGACTAGCGGATATAACTACGAGCAGTACTTC. Amino acid sequence: CASSLGTSGYNYEQYF. The chain combines TRBV5-4 with TRBJ2-7, with 10 bases that match TRBD2. Germline V lookup: CDR1 SGHNT, CDR2 YYREEE (reference sequence). J lost 3 bases, V lost 0 bases, and 6 bases had no gene match. The CDR3 runs 16 residues.

The V call is TRBV5-6, the J call TRBJ2-2; 8 bases fit TRBD2. V gave up 4 bases and J gave up 6 bases; unmatched junction bases: 8. The CDR3 has 15 amino acids. The germline gives CDR1 SGHDT, CDR2 YYEEEE. CDR3: CASSVGLVVSGELFF. CDR3 coding DNA: TGTGCCAGCAGCGTGGGACTAGTTGTCTCCGGGGAGCTGTTTTTT.

This chain connects TRBV7-3 to TRBJ2-3; 8 bases agree with TRBD1. Germline V CDR1 and CDR2: SGHTA, FQGTGA. The ends lost 2 bases at V and 4 bases at J; junction bases unmatched: 8. The CDR3 extends over 16 amino acids. The chain's CDR3 is CASSLYGQGLSDTQYF. In DNA, the CDR3 is TGTGCCAGCAGCTTATACGGACAGGGACTCTCAGATACGCAGTATTTT.